Each of the 10 T cell receptor beta chains below was sequenced from the same sample in a study of prognosis after radiotherapy for stage I lung cancer. It was by two-round multiplex PCR that TCR beta CDR3 was amplified from genomic DNA. Individual primers that were specific to each TRBV and TRBJ gene served in first-round PCR. TCRdb re-called the multiplex PCR reads through MiXCR, storing one row per CDR3 protein. The repertoire holds under 15,000 distinct CDR3 sequences, with less than 70% as singletons. Sequencing was performed on PBMCs, taken before or after stereotactic body radiation therapy (not recorded which). The receptors shown here come from a donor aged 50 or older with non-small cell lung cancer.

V and J are TRBV20-1 and TRBJ2-3; 8 positions agree with TRBD1. The CDR3 sequence is 19 residues long. Trimming at V came to 3 bases and at J to 1 base, leaving 18 bases not matched to a gene. Germline-derived CDR1 and CDR2 are DFQATT and SNEGSKA (reference sequence). CDR3 sequence (DNA): TGCAGTGCTAGTGCCAGGGGGCCGGGGTACGGAATAGGCACAGATACGCAGTATTTT. Encoded protein: CSASARGPGYGIGTDTQYF.

The chain recombines TRBV6-1 with TRBJ2-1; D gene ambiguous. The CDR3 is 15 amino acids. Trimming cost V 1 base and J 2 bases, with 9 bases left between them. Germline-derived CDR1 and CDR2 are MNHNS and SASEGT. CDR3 protein: CASSEDAGPYNEQFF. DNA for the CDR3: TGTGCCAGCAGTGAAGACGCCGGTCCCTACAATGAGCAGTTCTTC.

The chain recombines TRBV6-1 with TRBJ2-1; D may be TRBD1 or TRBD2 (7 bases each). The CDR3 consists of 16 residues. Trimming left V 2 bases short and J 7 bases short, with 18 bases between. The germline gives CDR1 MNHNS, CDR2 SASEGT. CDR3 in amino acids: CASSERGGGEWNEQFF. In nucleotides, the CDR3 is TGTGCCAGCAGTGAACGGGGAGGGGGCGAATGGAATGAGCAGTTCTTC.

The chain is built from TRBV28 and TRBJ2-1; the match to TRBD2 covers 11 bases. The length of the CDR3 is 16 residues. Trimming cost V 5 bases and J 2 bases; bases outside gene matches: 5. The germline V gene encodes CDR1 MDHEN and CDR2 SYDVKM. CDR3 in amino acids: CASSALLAGAYNEQFF. CDR3 coding DNA: TGTGCCAGCAGTGCCTTACTAGCGGGGGCCTACAATGAGCAGTTCTTC.

Worth noting for this clonotype: One junction end does not reproduce the germline sequence, and a read error may be involved. This chain connects TRBV24-1 to TRBJ1-2, with D hard to call. Germline V gene data show CDR1 as KGHDR and CDR2 as SFDVKD. This CDR3 has 13 residues. The CDR3 sequence is CATSESQNYGYTF. The CDR3 DNA sequence: TGTGCCACCAGTGAGAGCCAGAACTATGGGTACACCTTC.

By frequency in the sample, this clonotype is medium-sized. This chain joins TRBV6-2 or TRBV6-3 and TRBJ1-3; D perhaps matches TRBD1 (6 bases). V dropped 2 bases and J dropped 0 bases, with 8 bases sitting between them. This CDR3 contains 15 residues. The germline gives CDR1 MNHEY, CDR2 SVGEGT. The CDR3 region is CASSYGGFSGNTIYF. The CDR3 DNA is TGTGCCAGCAGTTACGGGGGCTTCTCTGGAAACACCATATATTTT.

The chain links TRBV20-1 to TRBJ2-3; 11 nucleotides match TRBD2. From germline, CDR1 is DFQATT and CDR2 SNEGSKA (reference sequence). The CDR3 extends over 18 amino acids. The V and J ends lost 5 bases and 0 bases, in that order; junction bases with no gene match: 13. The CDR3: CSAPAGSGRARSTDTQYF. The CDR3 nucleotides read TGCAGTGCTCCAGCGGGTAGCGGGAGGGCCCGGAGCACAGATACGCAGTATTTT.

To note about this clonotype: A much larger clonotype is one base distant, so this may be a read error. The chain recombines TRBV20-1 with TRBJ1-1; 7 nucleotides line up with TRBD1. This CDR3 is built from 11 residues. Looked up from germline, CDR1 is DFQATT and CDR2 is SNEGSKA (reference sequence). The V and J ends lost 3 bases and 8 bases, in that order; junction bases with no gene match: 3. The CDR3 protein is CSASPTGEAFF. In nucleotides, the CDR3 is TGCAGTGCTAGTCCGACAGGGGAAGCTTTCTTT.

CDR3 in DNA: TGTGCCAGCTCTGAGGGACAGGGGGCCGACGAGCAGTACTTC. This sequence encodes CASSEGQGADEQYF. The rearrangement uses TRBV7-6 and TRBJ2-7, with TRBD1 identical over 12 bases. Germline CDR1 reads SGHVS; CDR2 reads FNYEAQ. This CDR3 is 14 amino acids long. V lost 8 bases to trimming and J lost 5 bases; unmatched junction nucleotides: 7.

This clonotype was recorded at least ten times. The chain recombines TRBV2 with TRBJ2-3; TRBD1 might be the D (5 bases). Trimming took off 7 bases at V and 5 bases at J, with 13 bases between the two ends. CDR1 is SNHLY, CDR2 FYNNEI, per germline. The CDR3 sequence is 13 residues long. The CDR3 DNA follows: TGTGCCAGCACCAAAACAAGGGGAGATACGCAGTATTTT. Protein sequence: CASTKTRGDTQYF.